These 17 T cell receptor beta chains originate from one sample sequenced in a study of blood T cells in healthy people across ages (dated by TCRdb to 2013 to 2016). The library was prepared using 5' RACE. Sequencing was performed on an Illumina HiSeq 2500. A second PCR of about 7 to 12 cycles was run with a J-beta primer mix and a sample-barcoded 5' primer. In-frame beta chains were kept once TCRdb had trimmed the public reads at Q25 with fastp and called clones with MiXCR. A single entry per CDR3 protein holds the most common genes and DNA from its merged rows. This sample holds about 900,000 distinct CDR3 sequences; around 49% were observed only once. Roughly an eighth of the sample is taken by the ten largest. Sequences were obtained from blood. Receptor source: a man younger than 40 in good health.

The chain is built from TRBV5-1 and TRBJ2-7; D may be TRBD1 or TRBD2 (5 bases each). This CDR3 has 13 amino acids. Germline CDR1 is SGHRS and CDR2 is YFSETQ. With 0 bases removed from V and 5 bases from J, the gap between germline ends came to 9 bases. CDR3 residues: CASSLAGANEQYF. CDR3 bases: TGCGCCAGCAGCTTGGCCGGGGCGAACGAGCAGTACTTC.

This chain uses TRBV6-1 with TRBJ2-7; unclear D gene. The CDR3 totals 13 residues. CDR1 and CDR2 (germline): MNHNS, SASEGT. Between the trimmed V and J ends, which lost 6 bases and 3 bases, there was a span of 12 bases. The CDR3 DNA follows: TGTGCCAGCAGGATTCCCAGCTTCTACGAGCAGTACTTC. It translates to CASRIPSFYEQYF.

The table lists this clonotype with many counts. The V gene is TRBV12-3 or TRBV12-4, the J gene TRBJ2-3, with 7 bases that match TRBD2. The V and J ends lost 6 bases and 6 bases, in that order; junction bases with no gene match: 6. The CDR3 loop spans 13 amino acids. The CDR3 loop is CASSPGGSDTQYF. DNA for the CDR3: TGTGCCAGCAGCCCGGGGGGATCGGATACGCAGTATTTT.

V and J are TRBV12-3 or TRBV12-4 and TRBJ1-6, with D uncertain. This CDR3 is built from 16 residues. Trimming took 0 bases from V and 10 from J, leaving 16 bases between them. As DNA, the CDR3 is TGTGCCAGCAGTTTAGCCCTAGGTACCATGAGCTCACCCCTCCACTTT. Translating it yields CASSLALGTMSSPLHF.

The chain employs TRBV11-2 and TRBJ2-1, with 11 positions matching TRBD2. J lost 8 bases, V lost 3 bases, and 12 bases had no gene match. There are 17 residues in the CDR3. CDR1 is SGHAT, CDR2 FQNNGV, per germline. CDR3 bases: TGTGCCAGCAGCTTGCAAACCTATGGGACTAGCGGCGATGAGCAGTTCTTC. Translating gives CASSLQTYGTSGDEQFF.

The V call is TRBV4-2, the J call TRBJ2-5, with TRBD1 matching over 7 bases. The CDR3 consists of 15 residues. Germline loops: CDR1 LGHNA, CDR2 YNFKEQ. V shed 4 bases, J shed 5 bases, and the junction held 10 bases outside the gene matches. DNA for the CDR3: TGTGCCAGCAGCCCGGAGTCAGGACAGGATGAGACCCAGTACTTC. Translated: CASSPESGQDETQYF.

V and J are TRBV24-1 and TRBJ2-1; D not certain. The CDR3 is 12 residues long. The germline gives CDR1 KGHDR, CDR2 SFDVKD. The V and J ends lost 3 bases and 7 bases respectively, with 6 bases between them. The CDR3: CATSDAHNEQFF. CDR3 bases: TGTGCCACCAGTGATGCCCATAATGAGCAGTTCTTC.

This rearrangement joins TRBV10-3 to TRBJ2-1, with D tentatively TRBD2 (7 bases). Germline V lookup: CDR1 ENHRY, CDR2 SYGVKD. Trimming took off 0 bases at V and 4 bases at J, with 13 bases between the two ends. The CDR3 length is 16 residues. The DNA for the CDR3 is TGTGCCATCAGTGAGTCAAAGGGGGGGGAGTACAATGAGCAGTTCTTC. It is translated as CAISESKGGEYNEQFF.

The chain employs TRBV5-1 and TRBJ1-1; 9 bases are shared with TRBD1. The CDR3 covers 16 residues. Per germline, CDR1 SGHRS and CDR2 YFSETQ. V trimming: 4 bases; J trimming: 5 bases; junction bases outside the gene matches: 12. The CDR3 nucleotides are TGCGCCAGCAGCCGACAGGGGGAAATTAGATGGACTGAAGCTTTCTTT. Encoded protein: CASSRQGEIRWTEAFF.

The chain is built from TRBV7-2 and TRBJ2-5, with 10 bases matching TRBD2. The CDR3 is 12 amino acids. Per the germline V gene, CDR1 is SGHTA and CDR2 is FQGNSA. V lost 6 bases to trimming and J lost 9 bases; unmatched junction nucleotides: 4. The CDR3, as DNA: TGTGCCAGCAGGATAGCGGGGGGAGCCCAGTACTTC. Protein product: CASRIAGGAQYF.

This CDR3 is CASSQLQGAVSGANVLTF. As DNA, the CDR3 is TGCGCCAGCAGCCAACTTCAGGGGGCCGTATCTGGGGCCAACGTCCTGACTTTC. The chain joins TRBV4-3 to TRBJ2-6; 8 nucleotides line up with TRBD1. J gave up 1 base and V 2 bases, and 7 bases lay outside the gene matches. This CDR3 is built from 18 residues. Germline CDR1 and CDR2: LGHNA and YSLEER.

V usage is TRBV4-3 and J usage is TRBJ2-7, with TRBD1 matching over 8 bases. The CDR3 has 14 amino acids. Germline CDR1 is LGHNA and CDR2 is YSLEER. The junction had 4 bases not matched to a gene; V was cut back by 1 base and J by 5 bases. In DNA, the CDR3 is TGCGCCAGCAGCCAAGCGCAGGGGGCCCACGAGCAGTACTTC. It translates to CASSQAQGAHEQYF.

The chain combines TRBV6-5 with TRBJ2-5; the D gene is possibly TRBD2 (5 bases). The length of the CDR3 is 13 residues. Trimming left V 7 bases short and J 4 bases short, with 13 bases between. Germline V gives CDR1 MNHEY, CDR2 SVGAGI. CDR3 nucleotides: TGTGCCAGCACCGCCGACCGGGGAGAGACCCAGTACTTC. As protein: CASTADRGETQYF.

The chain couples TRBV2 to TRBJ2-7; D tentatively fits TRBD1 or TRBD2 (5 bases each). The CDR3 loop spans 12 amino acids. Germline V CDR1 and CDR2: SNHLY, FYNNEI. Trimming left V 2 bases short and J 10 bases short, with 12 bases between. Written as DNA, the CDR3 is TGTGCCAGCAGTGAAACTGGGACCGATCAGTACTTC. Translated: CASSETGTDQYF.

The J gene is TRBJ2-2, the V gene TRBV29-1; tentatively, D is TRBD1 (5 bases). The germline gives CDR1 SQVTM, CDR2 ANQGSEA. This CDR3 has 13 residues. V was pared by 1 base and J by 6 bases, with 9 bases between. The CDR3 region is CSVEGQLAGELFF. The CDR3 nucleotides read TGCAGCGTTGAAGGACAGCTCGCCGGGGAGCTGTTTTTT.

The V and J genes are TRBV7-2 and TRBJ2-3; D tentatively fits TRBD1 or TRBD2 (5 bases each). Deletions cut 6 bases from V and 4 bases from J, with 17 bases between. The germline gives CDR1 SGHTA, CDR2 FQGNSA. The CDR3 extends over 15 amino acids. CDR3 DNA sequence: TGTGCCAGCAGGCCAGGCGAGGGGTCGGCAGATACGCAGTATTTT. Translation: CASRPGEGSADTQYF. Full variable domain (outside the CDR3, taken from reference TRBV7-2 and TRBJ2-3): GAGVSQSPSNKVTEKGKDVELRCDPISGHTALYWYRQSLGQGLEFLIYFQGNSAPDKSGLPSDRFSAERTGGSVSTLTIQRTQQEDSAVYLCASRPGEGSADTQYFGPGTRLTVL.

This chain connects TRBV4-1 to TRBJ1-5; D is unclear. Germline V gene lookup returns CDR1 MGHRA and CDR2 YSYEKL. V was pared by 2 bases and J by 2 bases, with 13 bases between. The CDR3 consists of 16 residues. CDR3 residues: CASSQRPEVGNQPQHF. The CDR3 DNA sequence: TGCGCCAGCAGCCAAAGGCCCGAGGTGGGCAATCAGCCCCAGCATTTT.